This T cell receptor (beta chain) was identified during a study of graft-versus-host responses after intestinal transplantation (dated by TCRdb to about 2021). General notes on the study: Recipients received multivisceral, liver-intestinal, or isolated intestinal transplants. Every recipient was given anti-thymocyte globulin induction, then maintenance tacrolimus and steroids for about three years. Bulk TCR-beta CDR3 sequencing was used to track graft-versus-host and host-versus-graft alloreactive T cell clones in the graft, circulation and bone marrow after intestinal transplantation. To identify alloreactive clones, pre-transplant mixed lymphocyte reaction products were sequenced and then compared with unstimulated pre-transplant donor and recipient T cells. The cohort enrolled 20 to 30 intestinal transplant recipients including one retransplant, and a few patients lacking pretransplant specimens were excluded. A peak of at least 4% donor T cells among recipient peripheral blood mononuclear cells was the definition used for donor T cell macrochimerism. Rather than going through the commercial service, samples from a few later patients were sequenced in-house on an Illumina MiSeq and processed with MiXCR.

What this sample's time point label stands for: cells obtained before transplantation from donor or recipient. CD3+CD4+ and CD3+CD8+ populations were FACS-sorted from unstimulated pre-transplant donor and recipient cells taken from spleen or lymph nodes. The method was the immunoSEQ multiplex PCR assay. For most patients, genomic DNA was isolated with the Qiagen DNeasy Blood and Tissue Kit and shipped frozen to Adaptive Biotechnologies for TCR sequencing. Adaptive Biotechnologies carried out high-throughput TCR-beta CDR3 sequencing of genomic DNA for most patients. The authors' analysis ran thus. TCR sequencing data for 15 to 20 patients were retrieved from Adaptive's ImmunoSEQ software; three other patients were processed with MiXCR and VDJtools. To correct CD4 versus CD8 sorting errors, sequences present in both subsets at a frequency ratio below 5:1 were removed. Because the origin of CDR3 nucleotide sequences shared between donor and recipient could not be assigned, those sequences were removed. To count as alloreactive, a clone needed at least 2-fold expansion over unstimulated cells and a minimum CFSE-low frequency of 0.002% (template counts) or 0.001% (read counts). Clones detected in sequenced pre-transplant spleen, lymph node, or MLR CFSE-low populations of the donor or recipient were defined as mappable. The cumulative frequency of alloreactive clones was calculated as a percentage of all sequences, weighted by copy number. TCRdb carries this immuneACCESS record with in-frame sequences only. Its versions omit some clonotypes, under half of them owing to an unresolved V gene in the studies checked, with the rest unexplained. D and trimming come from the DNA, and the V and J calls and clone size come from that table. The sample table contains fewer than 150,000 clones; only one count was recorded for 85% to 95% of them. The ten largest clones represent over 0.15% of the sample.

Taken from the germline V gene, the CDR1 and CDR2 loops are KGHSH and LQKENI. Trimming takes 3 bases off V and 1 base off J; junction bases not matched to a gene: 1. The CDR3 covers 15 residues, taking in both the cysteine and the phenylalanine. Only the CDR3 DNA stays, 45 bases, in frame from base 1. Overall results and qualifications from the work: The conclusions were limited by the relatively low number and heterogeneity of the intestinal transplant patients. GvH clones turned up in recipient bone marrow, with some appearing earlier in ileal mucosa or blood, a pattern consistent with an intestinal mucosal origin. Peak levels of circulating GvH clones were associated with declines in HvG clones early after transplant. Patients with donor T cell macrochimerism had high GvH to HvG T cell clonal ratios in their allografts.

With respect to this clone: Its antigen specificity is not known. Per-base quality was not reported, and no clone a single base away is much larger than it.

In this chain, TRBV18 is recombined with TRBJ2-1; the junction holds 9 bases that match TRBD2. This clonotype was sampled from a human donor who received an intestinal transplant. Sample: unstimulated CD4+ T cells sorted from spleen or lymph node cells, taken before intestinal transplant. The DNA sequence is as follows: TGTGCCAGCTCACCCCTAGCGGGGTCCTACAATGAGCAGTTCTTC. The encoded protein is CASSPLAGSYNEQFF.